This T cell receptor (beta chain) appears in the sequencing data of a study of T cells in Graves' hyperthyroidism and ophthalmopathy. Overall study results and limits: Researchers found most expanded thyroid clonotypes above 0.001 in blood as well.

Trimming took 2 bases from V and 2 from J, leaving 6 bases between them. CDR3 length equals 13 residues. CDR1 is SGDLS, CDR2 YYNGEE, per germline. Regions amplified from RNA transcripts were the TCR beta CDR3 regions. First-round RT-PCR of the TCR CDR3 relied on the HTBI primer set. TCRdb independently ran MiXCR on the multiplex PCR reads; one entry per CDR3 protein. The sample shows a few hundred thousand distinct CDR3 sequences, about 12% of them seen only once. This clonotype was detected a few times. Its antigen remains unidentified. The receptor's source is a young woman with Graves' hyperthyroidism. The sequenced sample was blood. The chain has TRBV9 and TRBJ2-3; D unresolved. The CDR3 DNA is TGTGCCAGCAGCGTGAGCTACACAGATACGCAGTATTTT. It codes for CASSVSYTDTQYF. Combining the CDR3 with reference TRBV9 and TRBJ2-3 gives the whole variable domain DSGVTQTPKHLITATGQRVTLRCSPRSGDLSVYWYQQSLDQGLQFLIQYYNGEERAKGNILERFSAQQFPDLHSELNLSSLELGDSALYFCASSVSYTDTQYFGPGTRLTVL.